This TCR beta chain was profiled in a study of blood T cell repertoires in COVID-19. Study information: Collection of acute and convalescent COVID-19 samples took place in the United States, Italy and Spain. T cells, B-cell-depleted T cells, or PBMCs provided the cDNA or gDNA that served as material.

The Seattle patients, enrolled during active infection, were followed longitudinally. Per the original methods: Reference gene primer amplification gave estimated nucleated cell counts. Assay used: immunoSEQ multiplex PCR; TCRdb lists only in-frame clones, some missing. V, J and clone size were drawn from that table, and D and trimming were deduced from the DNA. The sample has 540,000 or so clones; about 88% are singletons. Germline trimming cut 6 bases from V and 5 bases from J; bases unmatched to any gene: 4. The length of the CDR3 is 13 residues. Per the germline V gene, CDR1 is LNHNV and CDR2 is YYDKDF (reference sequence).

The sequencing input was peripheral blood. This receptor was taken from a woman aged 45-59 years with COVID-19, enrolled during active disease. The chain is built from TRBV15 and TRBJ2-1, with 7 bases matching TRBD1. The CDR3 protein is CATRGDSHNEQFF. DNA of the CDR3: TGTGCCACCAGAGGGGACAGCCACAATGAGCAGTTCTTC. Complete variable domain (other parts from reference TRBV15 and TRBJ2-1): DAMVIQNPRYQVTQFGKPVTLSCSQTLNHNVMYWYQQKSSQAPKLLFHYYDKDFNNEADTPDNFQSRRPNTSFCFLDIRSPGLGDTAMYLCATRGDSHNEQFFGPGTRLTVL.